The subject of this entry is one TCR beta chain. The source of the sample is a study of blood T cell repertoires in COVID-19. Study background: From the United States, Italy and Spain came samples of acute and convalescent COVID-19. Sample material is recorded as cDNA or gDNA derived from T cells, B-cell-depleted T cells, or PBMCs.

Germline CDR1 is SGHRS and CDR2 is YFSETQ. V dropped 0 bases and J dropped 5 bases, with 8 bases sitting between them. The CDR3 runs 14 residues. In the original analysis: Quantification of nucleated cells was approximated via reference gene primer amplification. Assay used: immunoSEQ multiplex PCR; TCRdb lists only in-frame clones, some missing. That table supplies the V and J calls and clone size; D and trimming were determined from the DNA. The data show approximately 100,000 clones, over 70% seen once. The sequence was collected from a woman at least 80 years old with acute or convalescent COVID-19. This rearrangement joins TRBV5-1 to TRBJ2-2; possible D gene TRBD1, 6 bases. The sequenced material came from peripheral blood. CDR3 residues: CASSLGTETGELFF. CDR3 coding DNA: TGCGCCAGCAGCTTGGGGACAGAGACCGGGGAGCTGTTTTTT.